These 22 T cell receptor beta chains were all obtained from the same sample, sequenced in a study of CD8 T cells in ankylosing spondylitis. Study findings and constraints: Ankylosing spondylitis blood appeared to be characterized by a TCR beta motif of several highly homologous variants.

No antigens are known for them. Each CDR3 protein is one row after TCRdb ran MiXCR on the 5' RACE reads. Counted here are a few hundred thousand distinct CDR3 sequences, about 20% occurring once; the ten biggest clones make up around 16%. The source material was blood, either unsorted or a sorted T cell fraction (not recorded which). The receptors originated from a male donor with ankylosing spondylitis.

This clonotype was observed many times. The CDR3 nucleotides are TGTGCCAGCACCGACTTGTATGAGCAGTTCTTC. Its translation: CASTDLYEQFF. This rearrangement joins TRBV12-3 or TRBV12-4 to TRBJ2-1, with D unresolved. This CDR3 has 11 amino acids. V was shortened by 7 bases and J by 8 bases, with 9 bases between the two germline ends.

This clonotype was detected a few times. The chain links TRBV5-1 to TRBJ2-1, with D possibly matching TRBD2 (6 bases). The V end lost 4 bases, the J end lost 3 bases, and 14 bases lay between the germline ends. This CDR3 contains 15 residues. CDR1 and CDR2 (germline): SGHRS, YFSETQ. CDR3 residues: CASSRDSTFYNEQFF. As DNA, the CDR3 is TGCGCCAGCAGCCGGGACTCCACCTTCTACAATGAGCAGTTCTTC.

J is TRBJ1-2 and V is TRBV20-1, with D unclear. V was pared by 5 bases and J by 3 bases, with 16 bases between. The CDR3 is 14 amino acids. Per germline, CDR1 DFQATT and CDR2 SNEGSKA (reference sequence). The CDR3 protein is CSAPMSGGHYGYTF. CDR3 in DNA: TGCAGTGCTCCCATGAGCGGAGGACACTATGGCTACACCTTC.

V and J are TRBV6-1 and TRBJ2-7; TRBD1 aligns across 7 bases. V was pared by 6 bases and J by 3 bases, with 5 bases of the junction left unmatched. This CDR3 contains 13 residues. CDR1 MNHNS and CDR2 SASEGT come from the germline V gene. The CDR3 nucleotides read TGTGCCAGCAGGGGCAGGGGGAACTACGAGCAGTACTTC. It codes for CASRGRGNYEQYF.

This chain links TRBV29-1 with TRBJ2-7; a weak D match, TRBD2 (5 bases). Germline V gene sequence: CDR1 SQVTM, CDR2 ANQGSEA. The CDR3 consists of 12 residues. With 3 bases removed from V and 3 bases from J, the gap between germline ends came to 9 bases. The CDR3 region is CSVESGNYEQYF. CDR3 nucleotide sequence: TGCAGCGTTGAGTCGGGGAACTACGAGCAGTACTTC.

The V and J genes are TRBV12-3 or TRBV12-4 and TRBJ2-3; D call uncertain. Between the trimmed V and J ends, which lost 6 bases and 0 bases, there was a span of 13 bases. There are 15 residues in the CDR3. The CDR3 DNA follows: TGTGCCAGCAGGAGATCTAGTGTTAGCACAGATACGCAGTATTTT. Translating gives CASRRSSVSTDTQYF.

This clonotype was seen more than once but under ten times. This sequence joins TRBV7-9 and TRBJ2-3, with TRBD2 identical over 7 bases. Germline-derived CDR1 and CDR2 are SEHNR and FQNEAQ (reference sequence). V dropped 6 bases and J dropped 0; count of bases not matched to a gene: 9. The CDR3 has 16 residues. The CDR3 DNA sequence: TGTGCCAGCAGTTCAGGAAGCGGGACTAGCACAGATACGCAGTATTTT. Protein product: CASSSGSGTSTDTQYF. Looking up the rest from reference TRBV7-9 and TRBJ2-3 gives the full variable domain: DTGVSQNPRHKITKRGQNVTFRCDPISEHNRLYWYRQTLGQGPEFLTYFQNEAQLEKSRLLSDRFSAERPKGSFSTLEIQRTEQGDSAMYLCASSSGSGTSTDTQYFGPGTRLTVL.

This clonotype came up a few times. This chain uses TRBV6-5 with TRBJ1-2; 8 bases are shared with TRBD1. The V segment lost 7 bases and the J segment 8 bases; nucleotides outside the gene matches: 6. The CDR3 sequence is 12 residues long. CDR1 MNHEY and CDR2 SVGAGI come from the germline V gene. The CDR3 reads CASKQGASGYTF. CDR3 nucleotide sequence: TGTGCCAGCAAGCAGGGGGCTAGCGGCTACACCTTC.

The chain has TRBV19 and TRBJ2-3; 7 bases agree with TRBD2. From germline, CDR1 is LNHDA and CDR2 SQIVND (reference sequence). V lost 4 bases and J lost 4; bases outside the gene matches: 2. The CDR3 has 13 amino acids. The CDR3 DNA reads TGTGCCAGTAGTAAGACTAGCCCAGATACGCAGTATTTT. This gives the protein CASSKTSPDTQYF.

This clonotype appeared many times. V and J are TRBV10-3 and TRBJ2-7; D is ambiguous. CDR1 and CDR2 from the germline V gene are ENHRY and SYGVKD. This CDR3 region has 12 residues. V dropped 5 bases and J dropped 3 bases, with 8 bases sitting between them. DNA of the CDR3: TGTGCCATCAGTCAAGGAAACTACGAGCAGTACTTC. It yields the protein CAISQGNYEQYF.

This clonotype was detected only a few times. J is TRBJ2-6 and V is TRBV29-1; TRBD1 agrees at 10 bases. CDR3 length: 15 residues. With 5 bases clipped from V and 0 bases from J, the junction kept 1 base outside the gene matches. CDR1 and CDR2 (germline): SQVTM, ANQGSEA. CDR3 DNA sequence: TGCAGCGTTCGGACAGGGGGCTCTGGGGCCAACGTCCTGACTTTC. Protein sequence: CSVRTGGSGANVLTF. Complete variable domain (other parts from reference TRBV29-1 and TRBJ2-6): SAVISQKPSRDICQRGTSLTIQCQVDSQVTMMFWYRQQPGQSLTLIATANQGSEATYESGFVIDKFPISRPNLTFSTLTVSNMSPEDSSIYLCSVRTGGSGANVLTFGAGSRLTVL.

This clonotype was observed a handful of times. This chain connects TRBV6-2 or TRBV6-3 to TRBJ2-5; TRBD1 matches at 7 bases. Germline CDR1 is MNHEY and CDR2 is SVGEGT. V lost 5 bases, J lost 6 bases, and 12 bases stayed unmatched. The CDR3 extends over 15 amino acids. The CDR3: CASSRLTGVVKTQYF. CDR3 sequence (DNA): TGTGCCAGCAGTCGCCTCACAGGGGTAGTGAAGACCCAGTACTTC.

The J gene is TRBJ2-6, the V gene TRBV4-2, with 8 nucleotides matching TRBD1. Germline V gives CDR1 LGHNA, CDR2 YNFKEQ. Trimming removed 1 base from V and 1 base from J; junction bases left unmatched: 6. CDR3 length equals 18 residues. CDR3 loop: CASSQGSGGASGANVLTF. In DNA, the CDR3 is TGTGCCAGCAGCCAAGGATCAGGGGGCGCGTCTGGGGCCAACGTCCTGACTTTC.

The chain joins TRBV28 to TRBJ2-2; D call uncertain. Germline V gene data show CDR1 as MDHEN and CDR2 as SYDVKM. CDR3 length equals 11 residues. CDR3 coding DNA: TGTGCTGCTCAGGAGTCCGGGGAGCTGTTTTTT. As protein: CAAQESGELFF.

A single count supports this clonotype. The gene calls are TRBV25-1 and TRBJ1-6, with D tentatively TRBD1 (6 bases). Germline V gene sequence: CDR1 MGHDK, CDR2 SYGVNS. Trimming pared 4 bases from V and 2 bases from J, leaving 15 bases between. The CDR3 has 17 amino acids. In nucleotides, the CDR3 is TGTGCCAGCAGTGGACCCGGGACAAGGACCTATAATTCACCCCTCCACTTT. Its translation is CASSGPGTRTYNSPLHF.

This chain uses TRBV28 with TRBJ2-1; D unclear. The CDR3 extends over 12 amino acids. Germline V gene lookup returns CDR1 MDHEN and CDR2 SYDVKM. V was trimmed by 7 bases and J by 6 bases, leaving 10 bases between them. CDR3 DNA sequence: TGTGCCAGCACTACTCCGGTCAATGAGCAGTTCTTC. This sequence encodes CASTTPVNEQFF.

Written as DNA, the CDR3 is TGCAGCGTTAACCGACGCGGGCGGCTAGAATCCTACAATGAGCAGTTCTTC. This encodes CSVNRRGRLESYNEQFF. The chain has TRBV29-1 and TRBJ2-1; D might be TRBD2 (5 bases). The CDR3 has 17 amino acids. Germline lookup yields CDR1 SQVTM and CDR2 ANQGSEA. The V and J ends lost 5 bases and 1 base respectively, with 21 bases between them.

The V and J genes are TRBV7-8 and TRBJ2-3; D gene ambiguous. V was pared by 5 bases and J by 0 bases, with 15 bases between. The CDR3 is 16 residues long. Germline V gene data show CDR1 as SGHVS and CDR2 as FQNEAQ. In DNA, the CDR3 is TGTGCCAGCAGCCTCAGGCAGTTACGGAGCACAGATACGCAGTATTTT. Translated, it gives CASSLRQLRSTDTQYF.

CDR3 DNA: TGTGCCACCAGCCGACGATTAGCGGGGAGCACAGATACGCAGTATTTT. Translation gives CATSRRLAGSTDTQYF. The rearrangement links TRBV15 to TRBJ2-3, with TRBD2 matching over 8 bases. The CDR3 is made up of 16 amino acids. V lost 5 bases and J lost 0; bases outside the gene matches: 7. Germline CDR1 and CDR2: LNHNV and YYDKDF (reference sequence).

The V and J genes are TRBV2 and TRBJ2-7; D is ambiguous. Trimming removed 4 bases at V and 2 bases at J, with 12 bases between. The CDR3 is 14 residues long. Germline CDR1 reads SNHLY; CDR2 reads FYNNEI. The CDR3 protein is CASSVVTLPYEQYF. CDR3 DNA: TGTGCCAGCAGTGTAGTAACCCTACCCTACGAGCAGTACTTC.

This clonotype appeared a few times. The chain couples TRBV7-3 to TRBJ2-3; 12 bases line up with TRBD2. Germline V CDR1 and CDR2: SGHTA, FQGTGA. The CDR3 is 17 residues long. Trimming cost V 5 bases and J 2 bases; bases outside gene matches: 8. The CDR3 nucleotides read TGTGCCAGCAGCGCCACACTAGCGGGAGGCTTCACAGATACGCAGTATTTT. Protein: CASSATLAGGFTDTQYF.

The V gene is TRBV5-5, the J gene TRBJ2-3, with D hard to call. This CDR3 spans 16 amino acids. Trimming left V 0 bases short and J 4 bases short, with 15 bases between. In germline, CDR1 is SGHKS, CDR2 YYEKEE (reference sequence). The CDR3 protein is CASSLEDAPGADTQYF. The CDR3 DNA is TGTGCCAGCAGCTTGGAGGACGCCCCTGGGGCAGATACGCAGTATTTT.